This TCR beta chain was found in a study of a mutant IDH1 vaccine in newly diagnosed glioma. The overall study: The initiation of vaccination occurred 4-6 weeks after radiotherapy alone, or with temozolomide cycles. Averaging around 42 years of age, treated patients were roughly 60% male and approximately 40% female. Patients previously underwent radiotherapy, temozolomide, or both, and most underwent both.

The CDR3 runs to 19 residues. The germline V gene has CDR1 SEHNR and CDR2 FQNEAQ (reference sequence). V trimming: 3 bases; J trimming: 3 bases; junction bases outside the gene matches: 12. Study-wide findings and caveats: Pseudoprogression seemed unlinked to shifts in top peripheral T cell clonotypes.

Data came from immunoSEQ multiplex PCR; TCRdb stores just in-frame clones and leaves some out. The data show over 75,000 clones, 81% seen once. About this clone itself: Its specificity is not known.

As for time point: week 47, end of study. Every vaccine dose comprised 300 ug of mutant IDH1 20-mer peptide plus topical imiquimod. Sequencing used PBMCs, obtained from a glioma patient whose treatment included an IDH1 peptide vaccine. The clonotype comes from a man aged 35 to 55 with glioma. The chain uses TRBV7-9 and TRBJ2-3, with TRBD2 matching 13 bases. The CDR3 loop is CASSLSRFTSGRATDTQYF. CDR3 nucleotide sequence: TGTGCCAGCAGCTTGAGCCGATTCACTAGCGGGAGGGCGACAGATACGCAGTATTTT.